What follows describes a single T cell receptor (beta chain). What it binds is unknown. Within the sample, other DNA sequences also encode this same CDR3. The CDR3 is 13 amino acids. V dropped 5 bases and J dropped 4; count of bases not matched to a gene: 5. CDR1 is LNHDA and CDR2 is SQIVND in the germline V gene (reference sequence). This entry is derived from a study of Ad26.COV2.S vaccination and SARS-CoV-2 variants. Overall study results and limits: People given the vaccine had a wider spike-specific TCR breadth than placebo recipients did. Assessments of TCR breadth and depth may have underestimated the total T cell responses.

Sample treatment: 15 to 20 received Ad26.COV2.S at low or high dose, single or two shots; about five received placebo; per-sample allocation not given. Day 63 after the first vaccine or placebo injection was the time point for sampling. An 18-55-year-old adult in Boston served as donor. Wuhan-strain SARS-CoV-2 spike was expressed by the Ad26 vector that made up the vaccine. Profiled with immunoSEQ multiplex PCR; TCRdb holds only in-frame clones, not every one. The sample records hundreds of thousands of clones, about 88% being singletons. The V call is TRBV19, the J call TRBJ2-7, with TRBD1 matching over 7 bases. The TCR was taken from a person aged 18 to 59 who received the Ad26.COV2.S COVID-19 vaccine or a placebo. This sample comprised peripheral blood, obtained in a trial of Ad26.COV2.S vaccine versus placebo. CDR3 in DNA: TGTGCCAGTAGTCCGGGACAGAATTACGAGCAGTACTTC. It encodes CASSPGQNYEQYF.